These 16 T cell receptor beta chains came from one sample sequenced in a study of T cells in women clearing cervical HPV infection. The data were produced by immunoSEQ multiplex PCR, yet TCRdb's version contains in-frame clones alone and is incomplete. Here the sample table reports approximately 18,000 clones. The specimen was blood buffy coat. The receptors shown here come from a woman aged 18-69 years with a cervical HPV16 infection that either progressed to CIN3+ or cleared (not recorded which).

On this clone itself: The read stops 3 residues short of the end of the CDR3; the missing end is completed from the germline J gene. The rearrangement uses TRBV20-1 and TRBJ2-3; 14 bases line up with TRBD2. This CDR3 has 19 amino acids. J lost 0 bases, V lost 4 bases, and 12 bases had no gene match. The germline gives CDR1 DFQATT, CDR2 SNEGSKA (reference sequence). CDR3 DNA (partial): TGCAGTGCTACCCCCATAGGACTAGCGGGGGGTTCTAGCACAGATACG. Residues: CSATPIGLAGGSSTDT. The entire CDR3 is CSATPIGLAGGSSTDTQYF.

About this clone: The read terminates 3 residues ahead of where the CDR3 ends, so the germline J gene completes it. The V gene is TRBV6-1, the J gene TRBJ2-2; TRBD1 matches at 9 bases. Germline V gene lookup returns CDR1 MNHNS and CDR2 SASEGT. The CDR3 runs to 15 residues. Here the CDR3 reads CASSEAGQGNSPLFF. Partial CDR3 DNA: TGTGCCAGCAGTGAAGCCGGACAGGGGAATTCACCG.

CDR3 DNA (partial): TGTGCCAGCAGTTCAAGGGGGCTGGAGCAGCCC. This translates into CASSSRGLEQP. The CDR3 reads in full as CASSSRGLEQPQHF. The chain has TRBV12-3 or TRBV12-4 and TRBJ1-5; 7 bases are a match to TRBD1. The missing CDR3 end, 3 residues past where the read stops, is filled in from the germline J gene. Unmatched junction bases numbered 7, after V lost 4 bases and J lost 7 bases. The CDR3 consists of 14 residues.

Turning to this clone: The read gets to within 3 residues of the CDR3 end, and the germline J gene fills in the rest. The rearrangement joins TRBV7-9 to TRBJ2-7, with D maybe TRBD1 (6 bases). The CDR3 spans 12 residues. Trimming shortened V by 5 bases and J by 5 bases, and 10 bases separated the two germline ends. Germline-derived CDR1 and CDR2 are SEHNR and FQNEAQ (reference sequence). The CDR3 loop is CASSLDRNEQYF. CDR3 DNA, as far as it was read: TGTGCCAGCAGCCTCGACAGGAACGAG.

Notes on this clone: The DNA ends 3 residues before the CDR3 does, and the rest of the CDR3 is filled in from the germline J gene. The chain employs TRBV2 and TRBJ1-2; 8 positions agree with TRBD1. CDR3 length equals 14 residues. The germline V gene has CDR1 SNHLY and CDR2 FYNNEI. V lost 3 bases, J lost 6 bases, and 6 bases stayed unmatched. The CDR3 reads CASSDSDRVNGYTF. CDR3 DNA, as far as it was read: TGTGCCAGCAGTGATTCGGACAGGGTGAATGGC. The full variable domain, its missing parts supplied by reference TRBV2 and TRBJ1-2, is EPEVTQTPSHQVTQMGQEVILRCVPISNHLYFYWYRQILGQKVEFLVSFYNNEISEKSEIFDDQFSVERPDGSNFTLKIRSTKLEDSAMYFCASSDSDRVNGYTFGSGTRLTVV.

On this clone itself: The read gets to within 3 residues of the CDR3 end, and the germline J gene fills in the rest. The chain has TRBV18 and TRBJ1-2; a weak D match, TRBD1 (5 bases). The CDR3 is made up of 15 amino acids. The germline gives CDR1 KGHSH, CDR2 LQKENI. CDR3 in amino acids: CASSPMRGVYNDYTF. The part of the CDR3 DNA that was read is TGTGCCAGCTCACCAATGAGAGGGGTCTACAATGAC.

Of note for this clone: The missing CDR3 end, 3 residues past where the read stops, is filled in from the germline J gene. The chain recombines TRBV7-9 with TRBJ2-3, with 9 bases identical to TRBD1. The V and J ends lost 5 bases and 4 bases, in that order; junction bases with no gene match: 7. CDR3 length equals 15 residues. CDR1 is SEHNR, CDR2 FQNEAQ, per germline (reference sequence). The sequenced part of the CDR3 DNA is TGTGCCAGCAGCGCCCGGGACAGGGTGGCAGATACG. Protein product: CASSARDRVADT. The CDR3, in full, reads CASSARDRVADTQYF.

As for this clone: The read terminates 3 residues ahead of where the CDR3 ends, so the germline J gene completes it. The J gene is TRBJ2-3, the V gene TRBV18; 9 nucleotides agree with TRBD2. Germline assignment: CDR1 KGHSH and CDR2 LQKENI. The V segment lost 2 bases and the J segment 4 bases; nucleotides outside the gene matches: 4. The CDR3 runs to 15 residues. CDR3 DNA (partial): TGTGCCAGCTCACCATTGCGGGGGGGCTCAGATACG. Translated, it gives CASSPLRGGSDT. The whole CDR3 protein reads CASSPLRGGSDTQYF.

On this clone: Sequencing ends 3 residues short of the CDR3 end; the germline J gene provides the rest. J is TRBJ2-5 and V is TRBV5-1, with D perhaps matching TRBD1 (6 bases). Germline CDR1 is SGHRS and CDR2 is YFSETQ. The CDR3 extends over 14 amino acids. Trimming pared 2 bases from V and 1 base from J, leaving 9 bases between. The sequenced CDR3 bases are TGCGCCAGCAGCTTAACAGGGCCCCAAGAGACC. It yields the protein CASSLTGPQET. The CDR3 as a whole reads CASSLTGPQETQYF.

To note about this clone: The sequenced fragment ends 3 residues before the CDR3 boundary, so the rest is inferred from the germline J gene. This chain links TRBV20-1 with TRBJ2-3; 9 bases map to TRBD1. This CDR3 contains 13 residues. CDR1 is DFQATT, CDR2 SNEGSKA, per germline (reference sequence). CDR3 DNA (partial): TGCAGTTCATCTACAGGGGGCAATCAGCCG. This sequence encodes CSSSTGGNQP. The whole CDR3 protein reads CSSSTGGNQPQYF.

As concerns this clone: The sequence runs out 3 residues before the end of the CDR3; the remainder is reconstructed from the germline J gene. The chain is built from TRBV10-2 and TRBJ2-7; D possibly corresponds to TRBD1 (5 bases). The CDR3 is made up of 14 amino acids. Per germline, CDR1 WSHSY and CDR2 SAAADI. V was cut by 7 bases and J by 0 bases, with 13 bases left in between. The CDR3 region is CASIQGLSSYEQYF. The part of the CDR3 DNA that was read is TGCGCCAGCATCCAGGGCCTTAGCTCCTACGAG.

Concerning this clone: The sequenced fragment ends 3 residues before the CDR3 boundary, so the rest is inferred from the germline J gene. The chain carries TRBV7-3 and TRBJ2-2; D might be TRBD1 (5 bases). The CDR3 is 13 residues long. Germline V gene lookup returns CDR1 SGHTA and CDR2 FQGTGA. CDR3 DNA, as far as it was read: TGTGCCAGCAAAAGCTCTGGGGCCAACGTG. This encodes CASKSSGANV. The full CDR3 is CASKSSGANVLFF.

In regard to this clone: Sequencing ends 3 residues short of the CDR3 end; the germline J gene provides the rest. Distinct nucleotide sequences in the sample also encode this CDR3. This chain uses TRBV18 with TRBJ2-5, with 11 bases fitting TRBD1. Germline assignment: CDR1 KGHSH and CDR2 LQKENI. The V and J ends lost 6 bases and 4 bases, in that order; junction bases with no gene match: 7. CDR3 size: 15 residues. The part of the CDR3 DNA that was read is TGTGCCAGCTCCCCCCCCGGGACAGGGGGAGAGACC. The encoded protein is CASSPPGTGGET. The whole CDR3 protein is CASSPPGTGGETQYF.

Concerning this clone itself: The read stops 3 residues short of the end of the CDR3; the missing end is completed from the germline J gene. The V and J genes are TRBV7-2 and TRBJ2-5; a weak D match, TRBD2 (5 bases). V was clipped by 4 bases and J by 4 bases, with 13 bases between them. CDR1 SGHTA and CDR2 FQGNSA come from the germline V gene. CDR3 length: 14 residues. The CDR3 protein is CASSSGLARETQYF. The CDR3 DNA, read in part, is TGTGCCAGCAGCTCGGGTCTAGCAAGAGAGACC.

A word on this clone: Sequencing ends 3 residues short of the CDR3 end; the germline J gene provides the rest. The rearrangement joins TRBV20-1 to TRBJ1-5, with D perhaps matching TRBD1 (6 bases). The V gene's germline CDR1 is DFQATT and CDR2 SNEGSKA (reference sequence). V was trimmed by 4 bases and J by 2 bases, leaving 15 bases between them. The CDR3 loop spans 15 amino acids. CDR3 in amino acids: CSANHPGQGNQPQHF. CDR3 bases read: TGCAGTGCTAATCACCCGGGACAAGGCAATCAGCCC.

Measured by frequency, this clone is medium-sized. Coverage ceases 3 residues before the CDR3 finishes, and the germline J gene fills in the end. This chain links TRBV29-1 with TRBJ2-3, with D maybe TRBD2 (6 bases). The V and J ends lost 6 bases and 2 bases respectively, with 15 bases between them. The length of the CDR3 is 14 residues. Per the germline V gene, CDR1 is SQVTM and CDR2 is ANQGSEA. CDR3 bases read: TGCAGCGTCGCTACCGGGGGTCCCACAGATACG. It is translated as CSVATGGPTDT. The CDR3 as a whole reads CSVATGGPTDTQYF.